The 26 T cell receptor beta chains listed next were all sequenced from one sample in a study of T cell repertoires in cytomegalovirus infection (dated by TCRdb to between 2017 and 2020). The sequencer listed for this sample is Illumina HiSeq 1500. TCRdb's own reprocessing of the public reads used fastp at Q25 and MiXCR and kept productive beta chains. Every distinct CDR3 protein forms one entry, paired with its most common genes and DNA. Across this sample there are about 140,000 distinct CDR3 sequences, with 5.5% to 8% seen only once. The ten top clones hold approximately 18% of the sample. Sequencing used PBMCs. The receptors were gathered from a human donor in good health (CMV status not recorded). Some clones in this sample may be carry-over from other donors' samples.

V and J are TRBV27 and TRBJ1-6, with TRBD1 identical over 7 bases. CDR1 and CDR2 (germline): MNHEY, SMNVEV (reference sequence). CDR3 length: 13 residues. The J segment lost 6 bases and the V segment lost 4 bases, leaving 0 bases of the junction unmatched. CDR3 nucleotides: TGTGCCAGCAGTTGGGACAGTAATTCACCCCTCCACTTT. Its translation: CASSWDSNSPLHF.

This clonotype appeared many times. J is TRBJ1-1 and V is TRBV20-1, with 7 nucleotides matching TRBD1. The CDR3 extends over 11 amino acids. CDR1 and CDR2 (germline): DFQATT, SNEGSKA (reference sequence). Here the CDR3 reads CRIEGATEAFF. CDR3 nucleotides: TGCCGGATAGAGGGGGCCACTGAAGCTTTCTTT.

This clonotype was seen at least ten times. The chain recombines TRBV7-2 with TRBJ1-5; D is possibly TRBD1 (5 bases). This CDR3 is built from 16 residues. Germline V lookup: CDR1 SGHTA, CDR2 FQGNSA. V was pared by 0 bases and J by 1 base, with 10 bases between. The CDR3: CASSLAMGGSNQPQHF. The CDR3, as DNA: TGTGCCAGCAGCTTAGCGATGGGGGGGAGCAATCAGCCCCAGCATTTT.

This clonotype was seen a handful of times. CDR3 sequence (DNA): TGTGCCAGCACCCGGGCCCTTACTGGCAATGAGCAGTTCTTC. Translated, it gives CASTRALTGNEQFF. This chain uses TRBV2 with TRBJ2-1; D is undetermined. V shed 7 bases and J shed 6 bases, with 16 bases lying between them. CDR3 size: 14 residues. Germline-derived CDR1 and CDR2 are SNHLY and FYNNEI.

This clonotype was recorded many times. Here the CDR3 reads CASSLETFRTGVANEKLFF. CDR3 DNA: TGTGCCAGCAGCTTAGAGACCTTTAGGACAGGGGTGGCTAATGAAAAACTGTTTTTT. The chain is built from TRBV7-2 and TRBJ1-4; 9 bases map to TRBD1. Trimming took 1 base from V and 3 from J; bases not matched to a gene: 12. Germline assignment: CDR1 SGHTA and CDR2 FQGNSA. The CDR3 spans 19 residues. The whole variable domain, remainder taken from reference TRBV7-2 and TRBJ1-4, is GAGVSQSPSNKVTEKGKDVELRCDPISGHTALYWYRQSLGQGLEFLIYFQGNSAPDKSGLPSDRFSAERTGGSVSTLTIQRTQQEDSAVYLCASSLETFRTGVANEKLFFGSGTQLSVL.

This clonotype was counted many times. The CDR3 sequence is CAISEAGGPSDTQYF. The DNA of the CDR3 is TGTGCCATCAGTGAAGCGGGGGGGCCCTCAGATACGCAGTATTTT. V and J are TRBV10-3 and TRBJ2-3; 10 nucleotides agree with TRBD2. CDR1 is ENHRY, CDR2 SYGVKD, per germline. This CDR3 region has 15 residues. The ends lost 3 bases at V and 4 bases at J; junction bases unmatched: 4.

This clonotype occurred many times. The chain joins TRBV9 to TRBJ2-3, with 8 bases fitting TRBD2. CDR1 is SGDLS, CDR2 YYNGEE, per germline. The CDR3 has 16 amino acids. The J segment lost 5 bases and the V segment lost 4 bases, leaving 12 bases of the junction unmatched. This CDR3 is CASSLSGGGRGDTQYF. As DNA, the CDR3 is TGTGCCAGCAGCCTGTCAGGCGGGGGGCGGGGAGATACGCAGTATTTT.

The chain has TRBV29-1 and TRBJ2-5; D possibly corresponds to TRBD1 (6 bases). The germline V gene encodes CDR1 SQVTM and CDR2 ANQGSEA. The CDR3 runs 15 residues. Trimming took off 6 bases at V and 5 bases at J, with 22 bases between the two ends. The CDR3: CSVPTPPGDWETQYF. DNA for the CDR3: TGCAGCGTCCCTACCCCCCCAGGGGATTGGGAGACCCAGTACTTC.

The rearrangement uses TRBV28 and TRBJ2-2; tentatively, D is TRBD1 or TRBD2 (5 bases each). The CDR3 has 16 residues. V lost 2 bases and J lost 6, with 16 bases in between. Per the germline V gene, CDR1 is MDHEN and CDR2 is SYDVKM. The CDR3 nucleotides are TGTGCCAGCAGTTTAAAGGTGGGGGTGACACCCGGGGAGCTGTTTTTT. Protein sequence: CASSLKVGVTPGELFF.

This clonotype was recorded many times. CDR3 in amino acids: CASSPPPWGSPLHF. The CDR3 bases are TGTGCCAGCAGCCCCCCCCCCTGGGGTTCACCCCTCCACTTT. V gene TRBV28 combines with J gene TRBJ1-6; D gene uncertain. CDR1 and CDR2 from the germline V gene are MDHEN and SYDVKM. With 6 bases removed from V and 9 bases from J, the gap between germline ends came to 15 bases. This CDR3 contains 14 residues.

This clonotype appeared a few times. The chain links TRBV6-1 to TRBJ2-3; tentatively, D is TRBD1 or TRBD2 (5 bases each). Trimming removed 0 bases from V and 6 bases from J, with 10 bases in between. The CDR3 runs to 14 residues. Germline lookup yields CDR1 MNHNS and CDR2 SASEGT. The CDR3 loop is CASSEALWGDTQYF. The DNA of the CDR3 is TGTGCCAGCAGTGAAGCGCTATGGGGGGATACGCAGTATTTT.

This clonotype was seen at least ten times. V usage is TRBV7-2 and J usage is TRBJ2-3; 15 bases match TRBD2. The V segment lost 1 base and the J segment 11 bases; nucleotides outside the gene matches: 7. The CDR3 is made up of 16 amino acids. Germline V gene data show CDR1 as SGHTA and CDR2 as FQGNSA. The CDR3, as DNA: TGTGCCAGCAGCTTAGGTCTAGGACTAGCGGGGGGGGGGCAGTATTTT. Protein: CASSLGLGLAGGGQYF.

There are many counts of this clonotype. The chain is built from TRBV7-2 and TRBJ2-1; D gene ambiguous. This CDR3 comprises 13 residues. The V gene lost 5 bases and the J gene lost 8 bases, with 13 bases spanning the gap. CDR1 is SGHTA, CDR2 FQGNSA, per germline. The CDR3 spells CASSRQVGDEQFF. CDR3 DNA: TGTGCCAGCAGCCGTCAGGTCGGCGATGAGCAGTTCTTC.

This clonotype was seen at least ten times. This chain uses TRBV18 with TRBJ1-2; D is unclear. Trimming stripped 6 bases from V and 0 bases from J, with 14 bases between. Germline lookup yields CDR1 KGHSH and CDR2 LQKENI. This CDR3 spans 15 amino acids. The CDR3 bases are TGTGCCAGCTCCCCATTCGACACCCCTAACTATGGCTACACCTTC. This gives the protein CASSPFDTPNYGYTF.

This clonotype was seen many times. V gene TRBV7-2 combines with J gene TRBJ2-1, with a tentative D call TRBD2 (6 bases). Germline-derived CDR1 and CDR2 are SGHTA and FQGNSA. The CDR3 has 18 amino acids. V shed 3 bases and J shed 2 bases, with 20 bases lying between them. In nucleotides, the CDR3 is TGTGCCAGCAGCTTTCCGAATTCCGGGACTCGGACCTACAATGAGCAGTTCTTC. Encoded protein: CASSFPNSGTRTYNEQFF.

This clonotype was found many times. The J gene is TRBJ2-1, the V gene TRBV11-3; 9 bases are shared with TRBD2. V gave up 4 bases and J gave up 0 bases; unmatched junction bases: 7. CDR3 size: 17 residues. Germline-derived CDR1 and CDR2 are SGHNT and YENEEA. The CDR3 nucleotides read TGTGCCAGCAGCTCCGGGATAGCGGGGGCCTCCTACAATGAGCAGTTCTTC. Its translation: CASSSGIAGASYNEQFF.

Remarks on this clonotype: A read error is possible here, since a much larger clone lies one base away. The V and J genes are TRBV14 and TRBJ1-1, with D uncertain. The V and J ends lost 0 bases and 8 bases respectively, with 13 bases between them. The CDR3 spans 14 residues. The germline V gene has CDR1 SGHDN and CDR2 FVKESK. The CDR3 DNA is TGTGCCAGCAGCCAAGATATTGTAGGGATAGAAGCTTTCTTT. Its protein is CASSQDIVGIEAFF.

This clonotype appeared many times. The V and J genes are TRBV7-2 and TRBJ1-4; 8 nucleotides line up with TRBD1. Per germline, CDR1 SGHTA and CDR2 FQGNSA. Losses at the gene ends were 5 bases for V and 6 bases for J; bases not matched to a gene: 2. The CDR3 is made up of 13 amino acids. This CDR3 is CASSTDRDEKLFF. CDR3 DNA sequence: TGTGCCAGCAGCACGGACAGGGATGAAAAACTGTTTTTT.

This clonotype showed up many times. The rearrangement joins TRBV14 to TRBJ2-3; 8 nucleotides line up with TRBD2. With 1 base clipped from V and 0 bases from J, the junction kept 6 bases outside the gene matches. Germline V gene sequence: CDR1 SGHDN, CDR2 FVKESK. The length of the CDR3 is 17 residues. The CDR3 reads CASSQGSSGVSTDTQYF. As DNA, the CDR3 is TGTGCCAGCAGCCAAGGTAGTAGCGGGGTCAGCACAGATACGCAGTATTTT.

In this sample, this clonotype turned up a few times. This sequence joins TRBV7-2 and TRBJ1-5; 11 bases agree with TRBD1. After removal of 2 bases from V and 6 bases from J, the junction contained 6 bases not matched to a gene. Germline CDR1 reads SGHTA; CDR2 reads FQGNSA. This CDR3 comprises 16 residues. In nucleotides, the CDR3 is TGTGCCAGCAGCTTAAGAGGACAGGGGGCTCTTCAGCCCCAGCATTTT. Translation gives CASSLRGQGALQPQHF.

A few counts support this clonotype. The V call is TRBV20-1, the J call TRBJ2-3; 9 nucleotides match TRBD2. The CDR3 is 16 amino acids. V lost 5 bases, J lost 2 bases, and 11 bases stayed unmatched. Germline V lookup: CDR1 DFQATT, CDR2 SNEGSKA (reference sequence). The CDR3 sequence is CSAPPLLAGATDTQYF. The CDR3 nucleotides are TGCAGTGCTCCACCTCTCTTAGCGGGGGCCACAGATACGCAGTATTTT.

This clonotype was recorded many times. The chain combines TRBV3-1 with TRBJ1-6; D gene unclear. The CDR3 consists of 13 residues. V lost 1 base, J lost 9 bases, and 7 bases lay in between. Germline CDR1 LGHDT, CDR2 YNNKEL (reference sequence). CDR3 loop: CASSQVDGSPLHF. DNA of the CDR3: TGTGCCAGCAGCCAAGTCGATGGTTCACCCCTCCACTTT.

This clonotype has more than one count but fewer than ten. The V call is TRBV20-1, the J call TRBJ2-1, with 8 bases lining up with TRBD1. The trim removed 0 bases at V and 0 bases at J, leaving 4 bases unmatched. The V gene's germline CDR1 is DFQATT and CDR2 SNEGSKA (reference sequence). The CDR3 runs to 16 residues. The CDR3, as DNA: TGCAGTGCTAGAGATAGGACAGGGCACTCCTACAATGAGCAGTTCTTC. Its translation: CSARDRTGHSYNEQFF.

The V call is TRBV19, the J call TRBJ2-1, with 7 bases matching TRBD2. The CDR3 contains 12 residues. Germline V lookup: CDR1 LNHDA, CDR2 SQIVND (reference sequence). With V trimmed by 8 bases and J by 5 bases, 3 bases remained unmatched. As DNA, the CDR3 is TGTGCCAGTGGGGGGGTTGACAATGAGCAGTTCTTC. Its protein is CASGGVDNEQFF.

There are many counts of this clonotype. This chain links TRBV20-1 with TRBJ2-1; 11 bases fit TRBD2. The V segment lost 6 bases and the J segment 6 bases; nucleotides outside the gene matches: 19. CDR3 length: 18 residues. The germline CDR1 and CDR2 sequences are DFQATT and SNEGSKA (reference sequence). CDR3: CSADSIILAGGRGNEQFF. CDR3 bases: TGCAGTGCCGATTCAATAATCCTAGCGGGGGGCAGGGGCAATGAGCAGTTCTTC.

The table lists this clonotype with a few counts. The chain uses TRBV10-3 and TRBJ1-1, with D unresolved. The germline gives CDR1 ENHRY, CDR2 SYGVKD. The CDR3 length is 14 residues. Trimming took 0 bases from V and 4 from J, leaving 9 bases between them. CDR3 loop: CAISESTGVTEAFF. CDR3 DNA: TGTGCCATCAGTGAGTCAACGGGTGTCACTGAAGCTTTCTTT.